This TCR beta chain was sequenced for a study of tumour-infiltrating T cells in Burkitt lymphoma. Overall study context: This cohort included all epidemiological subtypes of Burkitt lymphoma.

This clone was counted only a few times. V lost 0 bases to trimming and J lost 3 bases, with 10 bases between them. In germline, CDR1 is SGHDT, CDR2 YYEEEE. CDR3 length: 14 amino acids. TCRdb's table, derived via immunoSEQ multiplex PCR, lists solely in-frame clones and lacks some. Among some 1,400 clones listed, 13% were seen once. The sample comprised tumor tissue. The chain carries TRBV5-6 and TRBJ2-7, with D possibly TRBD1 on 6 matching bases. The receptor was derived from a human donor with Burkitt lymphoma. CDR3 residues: CASSLGTAYYEQYV. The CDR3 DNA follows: TGTGCCAGCAGCTTGGGGACAGCTTACTACGAGCAGTACGTC.